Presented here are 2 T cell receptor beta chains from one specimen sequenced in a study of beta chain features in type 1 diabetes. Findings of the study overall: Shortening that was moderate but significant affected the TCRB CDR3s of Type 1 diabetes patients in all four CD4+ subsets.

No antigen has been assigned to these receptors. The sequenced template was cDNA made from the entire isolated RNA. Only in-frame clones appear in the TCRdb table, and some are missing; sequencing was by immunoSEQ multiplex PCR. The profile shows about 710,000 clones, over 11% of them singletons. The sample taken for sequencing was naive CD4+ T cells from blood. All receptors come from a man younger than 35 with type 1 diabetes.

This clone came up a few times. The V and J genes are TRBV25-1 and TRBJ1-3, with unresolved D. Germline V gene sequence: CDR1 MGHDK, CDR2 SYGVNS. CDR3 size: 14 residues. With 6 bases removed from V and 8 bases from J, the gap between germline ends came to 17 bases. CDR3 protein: CASSSPWERDTIYF. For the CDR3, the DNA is TGTGCCAGCAGCTCGCCTTGGGAGAGGGACACCATATATTTT.

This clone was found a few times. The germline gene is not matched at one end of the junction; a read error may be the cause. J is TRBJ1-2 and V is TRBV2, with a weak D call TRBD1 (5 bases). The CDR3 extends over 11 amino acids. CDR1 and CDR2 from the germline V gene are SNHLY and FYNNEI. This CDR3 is CVSSQGGGYTF. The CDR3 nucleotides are TGTGTCAGCAGTCAGGGAGGAGGCTACACCTTC.